This entry features one T cell receptor beta chain sequence. The data originate from a study of blood T cell repertoires in COVID-19. Study-level information: Sources were T cells, B-cell-depleted T cells, or PBMCs; the material itself was cDNA or gDNA.

CDR1 is DFQATT and CDR2 is SNEGSKA in the germline V gene (reference sequence). This CDR3 spans 11 amino acids. V was clipped by 3 bases and J by 6 bases, with 7 bases between them. In the original analysis: Estimation of nucleated cell counts was performed using reference gene primer amplification. The method was immunoSEQ multiplex PCR; TCRdb's version includes in-frame clones alone and lacks a portion of them. V and J calls and clone size come straight from that table; D and trimming were deduced from the DNA. This repertoire shows approximately 200,000 clones, about 95% found once; its top ten account for 0.6% to 0.9%.

Sequencing was carried out using peripheral blood. The chain is built from TRBV20-1 and TRBJ2-3; no reliable D call. This clonotype originated in a man aged 25-45 years with COVID-19, enrolled during active disease. CDR3 residues: CSASLSDTQYF. The CDR3 DNA is TGCAGTGCTAGCCTTTCCGATACGCAGTATTTT.